The clone carrying this TCR beta chain has more than one count but fewer than ten. This record comes from a study of human T cells and chemical hapten exposure. Study at large: The cohort included alopecia areata under or over 50% scalp, totalis and universalis.

MiXCR was run by TCRdb on the RACE reads, yielding one entry per CDR3 protein. The sample yields tens of thousands of distinct CDR3 sequences, about 9% seen once. Time point noted: patch test 1, 2 weeks after DPC sensitization. Specified treatment: therapeutic diphenylcyclopropenone sensitization with weekly scalp DPC. This TCR was recovered from a woman in her thirties or forties with alopecia areata. Some clones in this sample may be carry-over from other donors' samples. This sample comprised whole blood, obtained in connection with sensitization to the hapten diphenylcyclopropenone (DPC).

The CDR3 DNA reads TGTGCCAGCAGCCGGCCCCCCATATTTGGCTACACCTTC. This sequence encodes CASSRPPIFGYTF. The chain uses TRBV7-9 and TRBJ1-2; D is undetermined. Germline CDR1 SEHNR, CDR2 FQNEAQ (reference sequence). The CDR3 consists of 13 residues. Trimming pared 5 bases from V and 7 bases from J, leaving 14 bases between.